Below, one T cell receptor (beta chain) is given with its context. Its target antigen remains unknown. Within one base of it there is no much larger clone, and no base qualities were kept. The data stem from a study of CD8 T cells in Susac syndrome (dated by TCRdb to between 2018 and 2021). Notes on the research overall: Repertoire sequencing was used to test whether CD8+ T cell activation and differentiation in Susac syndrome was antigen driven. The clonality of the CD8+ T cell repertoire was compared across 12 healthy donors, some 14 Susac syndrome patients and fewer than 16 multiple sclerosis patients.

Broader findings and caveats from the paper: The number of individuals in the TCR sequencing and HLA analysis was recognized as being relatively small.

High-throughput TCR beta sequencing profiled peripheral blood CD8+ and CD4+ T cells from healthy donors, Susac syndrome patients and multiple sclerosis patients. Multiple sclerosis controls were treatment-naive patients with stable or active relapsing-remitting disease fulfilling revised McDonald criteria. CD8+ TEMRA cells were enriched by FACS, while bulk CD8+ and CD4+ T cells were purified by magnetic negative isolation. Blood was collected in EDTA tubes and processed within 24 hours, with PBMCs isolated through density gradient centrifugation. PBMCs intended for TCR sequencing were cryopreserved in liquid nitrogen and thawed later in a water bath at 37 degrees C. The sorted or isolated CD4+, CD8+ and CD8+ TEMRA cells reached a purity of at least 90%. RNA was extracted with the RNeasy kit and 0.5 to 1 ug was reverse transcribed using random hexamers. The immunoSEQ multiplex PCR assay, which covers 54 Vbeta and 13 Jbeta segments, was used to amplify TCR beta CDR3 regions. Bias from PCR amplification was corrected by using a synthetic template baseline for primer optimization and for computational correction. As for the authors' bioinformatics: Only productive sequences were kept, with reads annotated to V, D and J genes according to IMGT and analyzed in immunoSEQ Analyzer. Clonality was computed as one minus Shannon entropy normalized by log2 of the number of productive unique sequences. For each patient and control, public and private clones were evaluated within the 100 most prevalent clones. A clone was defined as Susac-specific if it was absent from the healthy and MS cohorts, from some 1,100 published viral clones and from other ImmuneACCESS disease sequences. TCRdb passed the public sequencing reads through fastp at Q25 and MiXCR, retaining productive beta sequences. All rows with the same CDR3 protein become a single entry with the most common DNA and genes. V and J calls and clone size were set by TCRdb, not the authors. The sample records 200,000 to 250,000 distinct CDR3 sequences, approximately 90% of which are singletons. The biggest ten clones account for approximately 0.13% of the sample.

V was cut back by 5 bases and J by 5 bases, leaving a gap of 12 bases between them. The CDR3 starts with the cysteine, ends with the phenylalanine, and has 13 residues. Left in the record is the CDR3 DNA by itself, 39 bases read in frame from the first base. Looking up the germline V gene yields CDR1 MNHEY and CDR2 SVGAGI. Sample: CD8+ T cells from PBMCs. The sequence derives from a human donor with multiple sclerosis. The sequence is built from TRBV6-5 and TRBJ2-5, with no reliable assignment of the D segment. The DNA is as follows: TGTGCCAGCAGTCCCCTGGACGGGGAGACCCAGTACTTC. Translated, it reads CASSPLDGETQYF.